The clone carrying this TCR beta chain came up a few times. TCRdb passed the 5' RACE reads through MiXCR, listing each CDR3 protein once. Of 250,000 or so distinct CDR3 sequences in the sample, approximately 6.8% are singletons; the top ten hold 1% to 1.2%. The data are from a study of T cells after yellow fever vaccination. The sequences come from CD4+ T cells sorted from PBMCs, collected on the day of the yellow fever booster vaccination. The source is a man younger than 45 who received the YFV17D yellow fever vaccine.

This CDR3 reads CASSSLTSDTQYF. The CDR3, as DNA: TGTGCCAGCAGCTCACTAACCAGTGATACGCAGTATTTT. This chain connects TRBV7-2 to TRBJ2-3; D ambiguous. V was clipped by 4 bases and J by 6 bases, with 11 bases between them. There are 13 residues in the CDR3. Germline CDR1 is SGHTA and CDR2 is FQGNSA. Based on the CDR3 plus reference TRBV7-2 and TRBJ2-3, the full variable domain is GAGVSQSPSNKVTEKGKDVELRCDPISGHTALYWYRQSLGQGLEFLIYFQGNSAPDKSGLPSDRFSAERTGGSVSTLTIQRTQQEDSAVYLCASSSLTSDTQYFGPGTRLTVL.